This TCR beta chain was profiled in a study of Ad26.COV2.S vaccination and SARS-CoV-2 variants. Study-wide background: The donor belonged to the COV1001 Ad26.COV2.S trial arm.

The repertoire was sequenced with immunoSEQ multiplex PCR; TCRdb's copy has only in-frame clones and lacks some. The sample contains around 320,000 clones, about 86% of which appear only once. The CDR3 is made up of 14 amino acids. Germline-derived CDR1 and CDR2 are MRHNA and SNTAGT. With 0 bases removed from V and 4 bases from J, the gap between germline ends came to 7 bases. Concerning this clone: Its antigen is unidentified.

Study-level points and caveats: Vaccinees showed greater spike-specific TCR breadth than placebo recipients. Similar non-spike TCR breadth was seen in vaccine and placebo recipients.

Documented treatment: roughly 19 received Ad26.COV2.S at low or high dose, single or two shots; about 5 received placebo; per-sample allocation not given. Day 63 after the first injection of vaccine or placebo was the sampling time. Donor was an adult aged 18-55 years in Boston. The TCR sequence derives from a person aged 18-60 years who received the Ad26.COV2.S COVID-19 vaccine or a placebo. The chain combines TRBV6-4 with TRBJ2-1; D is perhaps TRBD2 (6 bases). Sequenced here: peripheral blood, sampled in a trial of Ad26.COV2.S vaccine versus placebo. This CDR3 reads CASSDSAGYNEQFF. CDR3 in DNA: TGTGCCAGCAGTGACTCGGCGGGGTACAATGAGCAGTTCTTC.